The 10 T cell receptor beta chains reported below all come from one sample, sequenced in a study of cytomegalovirus exposure and HLA in healthy donors. The PCR was carried out with 60 Vbeta primers and 13 Jbeta primers. Using immunoSEQ multiplex PCR, the repertoire was profiled, and TCRdb retains in-frame clones only, with some absent. This sample has 140,000 to 150,000 clones, with roughly three quarters found just once. Source material: PBMCs. The source is a woman aged 35 to 49 in good health and CMV-seropositive.

The CDR3 sequence is CASRQDALSTDTQYF. The CDR3 nucleotides are TGCGCCAGCCGACAGGACGCACTGAGCACAGATACGCAGTATTTT. V is TRBV5-1 and J is TRBJ2-3, with D possibly TRBD1 on 6 matching bases. CDR1 and CDR2 from the germline V gene are SGHRS and YFSETQ. This CDR3 comprises 15 residues. Trimming pared 7 bases from V and 0 bases from J, leaving 15 bases between.

The chain links TRBV5-6 to TRBJ1-5, with D possibly matching TRBD1 (6 bases). Germline V gene lookup returns CDR1 SGHDT and CDR2 YYEEEE. The germline V and J ends were trimmed by 3 bases and 6 bases, with 13 bases remaining between them. This CDR3 contains 14 residues. The DNA of the CDR3 is TGTGCCAGCAGCTCACAGGGAAATAGTCAGCCCCAGCATTTT. It codes for CASSSQGNSQPQHF.

With respect to this clone: Germline and junction disagree at one end, which may indicate a read error. J is TRBJ2-5 and V is TRBV7-9, with D possibly TRBD1 on 6 matching bases. Per the germline V gene, CDR1 is SEHNR and CDR2 is FQNEAQ (reference sequence). The CDR3 loop spans 15 amino acids. CDR3 coding DNA: TGTTCCAGCAGCTCTCGGGACACGCATCAAGAGACCCAGTACTTC. It yields the protein CSSSSRDTHQETQYF.

In regard to this clone: The sample holds other DNA sequences that translate to the same CDR3. The genes are TRBV5-1 and TRBJ2-5, with TRBD2 matching 12 bases. The CDR3 is 16 residues long. After removal of 4 bases from V and 4 bases from J, the junction contained 8 bases not matched to a gene. Germline CDR1 and CDR2: SGHRS and YFSETQ. The CDR3 protein is CASSLTSGGPGETQYF. Written as DNA, the CDR3 is TGCGCCAGCAGCCTGACTAGCGGGGGCCCCGGAGAGACCCAGTACTTC.

This clone was detected a few times. One junction end does not reproduce the germline sequence, and a read error may be involved. The chain recombines TRBV7-9 with TRBJ1-1, with TRBD1 matching over 9 bases. The CDR3 extends over 12 amino acids. Germline V gene sequence: CDR1 SEHNR, CDR2 FQNEAQ (reference sequence). For the CDR3, the DNA is TGTTCCAGCATCATCACAGGGGGCAGAGCTTTCTTT. Translation: CSSIITGGRAFF.

The J gene is TRBJ1-4, the V gene TRBV30; 7 bases agree with TRBD1. Germline-derived CDR1 and CDR2 are GTSNPN and SVGIG (reference sequence). The CDR3 is 14 residues long. With 3 bases clipped from V and 8 bases from J, the junction kept 9 bases outside the gene matches. DNA for the CDR3: TGTGCCTGGAGCAAGACAGGGCTAGGCGAAAAACTGTTTTTT. As protein: CAWSKTGLGEKLFF.

This chain links TRBV5-1 with TRBJ1-3; possible D gene TRBD1, 5 bases. V lost 0 bases and J lost 0, with 13 bases in between. Per germline, CDR1 SGHRS and CDR2 YFSETQ. The CDR3 has 17 residues. The DNA for the CDR3 is TGCGCCAGCAGCTTGGCTGGGGCCTTTTACTCTGGAAACACCATATATTTT. Residues: CASSLAGAFYSGNTIYF. The whole variable domain, remainder taken from reference TRBV5-1 and TRBJ1-3, is KAGVTQTPRYLIKTRGQQVTLSCSPISGHRSVSWYQQTPGQGLQFLFEYFSETQRNKGNFPGRFSGRQFSNSRSEMNVSTLELGDSALYLCASSLAGAFYSGNTIYFGEGSWLTVV.

This chain joins TRBV2 and TRBJ2-3; 10 bases fit TRBD1. V shed 2 bases, J shed 7 bases, and the junction held 9 bases outside the gene matches. This CDR3 spans 16 amino acids. Germline V lookup: CDR1 SNHLY, CDR2 FYNNEI. In DNA form, the CDR3 reads TGTGCCAGCAGTGAATCGGGGACAGGGGCCCCTCATACGCAGTATTTT. This gives the protein CASSESGTGAPHTQYF.

The V call is TRBV28, the J call TRBJ1-2; 10 positions match TRBD1. Trimming at V came to 1 base and at J to 8 bases, leaving 10 bases not matched to a gene. Per the germline V gene, CDR1 is MDHEN and CDR2 is SYDVKM. The CDR3 spans 16 residues. This chain's CDR3 is CASSLYSTGGITGYTF. The CDR3 bases are TGTGCCAGCAGTTTATACTCGACAGGGGGCATAACCGGCTACACCTTC.

The V call is TRBV6-1, the J call TRBJ1-1; no definite D call. V lost 2 bases and J 8 bases, leaving 9 bases between the germline ends. The CDR3 extends over 12 amino acids. The germline CDR1 and CDR2 sequences are MNHNS and SASEGT. CDR3: CASSEQSLEAFF. DNA of the CDR3: TGTGCCAGCAGTGAACAGTCGTTGGAAGCTTTCTTT.